This T cell receptor beta chain was found in a study of siplizumab effects on memory and regulatory T cells. CDR3 length: 16 amino acids. Per germline, CDR1 WSHSY and CDR2 SAAADI. V was clipped by 4 bases and J by 7 bases; unmatched bases: 8. This table comes from immunoSEQ multiplex PCR, and its TCRdb copy is limited to in-frame clones, with some not included. This table holds nearly 85,000 clones, 87% found once. As for this clone: The antigen remains unidentified.

Study-level results: The authors did not confirm suppressive function in proliferating Tregs from siplizumab cultures. In unstimulated cells, naive T cells appeared more diverse than memory T cells and seemed major alloresponse contributors.

Input material: Tregs sorted from blood. The TCR sequence derives from a human donor in good health. The chain uses TRBV10-2 and TRBJ2-2; 11 bases are a match to TRBD2. In DNA, the CDR3 is TGCGCCAGCAGTGCGTGGCTAGCGGGGGGACTCGGGGAGCTGTTTTTT. Translated, it gives CASSAWLAGGLGELFF.